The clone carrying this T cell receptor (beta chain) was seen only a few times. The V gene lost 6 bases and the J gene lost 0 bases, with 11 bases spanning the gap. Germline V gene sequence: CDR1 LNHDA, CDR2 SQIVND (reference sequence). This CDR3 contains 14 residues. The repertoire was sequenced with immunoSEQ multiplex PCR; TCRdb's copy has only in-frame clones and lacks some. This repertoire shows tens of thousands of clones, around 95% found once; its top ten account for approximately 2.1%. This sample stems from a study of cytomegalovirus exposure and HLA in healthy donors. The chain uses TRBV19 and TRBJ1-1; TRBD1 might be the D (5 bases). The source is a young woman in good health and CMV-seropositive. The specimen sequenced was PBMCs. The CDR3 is CASSPGFMNTEAFF. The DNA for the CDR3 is TGTGCCAGTAGCCCAGGGTTTATGAACACTGAAGCTTTCTTT.